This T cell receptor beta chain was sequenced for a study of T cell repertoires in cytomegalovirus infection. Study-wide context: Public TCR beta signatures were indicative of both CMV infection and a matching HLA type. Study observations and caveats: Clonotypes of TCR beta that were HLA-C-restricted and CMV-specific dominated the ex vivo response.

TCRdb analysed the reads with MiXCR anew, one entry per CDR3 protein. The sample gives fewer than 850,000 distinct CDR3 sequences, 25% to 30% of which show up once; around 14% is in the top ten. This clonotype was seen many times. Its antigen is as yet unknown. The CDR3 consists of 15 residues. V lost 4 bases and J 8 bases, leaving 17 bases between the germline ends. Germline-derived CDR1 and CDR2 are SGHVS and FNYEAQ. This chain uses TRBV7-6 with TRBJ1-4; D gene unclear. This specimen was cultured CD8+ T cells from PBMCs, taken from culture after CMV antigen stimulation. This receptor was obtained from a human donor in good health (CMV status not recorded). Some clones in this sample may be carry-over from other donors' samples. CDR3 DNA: TGTGCCAGCAGCTCTACGGGGAGCTATGCCGAAAAACTGTTTTTT. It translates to CASSSTGSYAEKLFF.